A selection of T cell receptor beta chains follows, all from one sample in a study of beta chain features in type 1 diabetes. Profiled with immunoSEQ multiplex PCR; TCRdb holds only in-frame clones, not every one. The sample gives some 47,000 clones, 35% to 55% of which show up once; over 0.1% is in the top ten. Sequenced material: stem cell memory CD4+ T cells from blood. These receptors all stem from a man aged 25-45 years with type 1 diabetes. Each CDR3 is given with its conserved first and last residue. The D gene is left open where the match is weak. Clone size is shown for a subset of rows, as once, few, many or a class of expanded clone.

few	TRBV19	13	TRBJ2-2	-	CASSIAEAGELFF	TGTGCCAGTAGTATAGCCGAGGCCGGGGAGCTGTTTTTT
-	TRBV16	12	TRBJ2-5	-	CASGGPGETQYF	TGTGCCAGCGGAGGACCTGGGGAGACCCAGTACTTC
-	TRBV6-5	15	TRBJ1-4	TRBD1	CASSKVQGVNEKLFF	TGTGCCAGCAGTAAAGTACAGGGGGTTAATGAAAAACTGTTTTTT
few	TRBV28	15	TRBJ2-5	-	CASSLDERRWQTQYF	TGTGCCAGCAGTTTAGATGAGCGAAGGTGGCAAACCCAGTACTTC
-	TRBV5-4	15	TRBJ2-3	-	CASSPSGRGTDTQYF	TGTGCCAGCAGCCCCTCGGGCAGGGGAACAGATACGCAGTATTTT
-	TRBV5-4	13	TRBJ2-1	TRBD1	CASSLGQGGEQFF	TGTGCCAGCAGCCTCGGACAGGGTGGTGAGCAGTTCTTC
-	TRBV20-1	11	TRBJ2-5	-	CSVRGTETQYF	TGCAGCGTTCGGGGGACGGAGACCCAGTACTTC
-	TRBV9	16	TRBJ1-3	-	CASSVTGDASGNTIYF	TGTGCCAGCAGCGTAACCGGGGATGCCTCTGGAAACACCATATATTTT
few	TRBV5-5	14	TRBJ1-1	TRBD1	CASSRTGGLTEAFF	TGTGCCAGCAGCAGGACAGGGGGCCTCACTGAAGCTTTCTTT
few	TRBV11-1	13	TRBJ2-5	-	CASSLTGKETQYF	TGTGCCAGCAGCTTAACCGGGAAAGAGACCCAGTACTTC
few	TRBV4-2	15	TRBJ1-2	-	CASSQDTDSPYGYTF	TGTGCCAGCAGCCAAGACACAGATTCCCCCTATGGCTACACCTTC
-	TRBV5-1	14	TRBJ2-1	TRBD1	CASSLRNRGSEQFF	TGCGCCAGCAGCTTGCGCAACAGGGGGAGTGAGCAGTTCTTC
once	TRBV7-9	13	TRBJ2-5	TRBD2	CASSLPSGTTQYF	TGTGCCAGCAGCTTACCTAGCGGGACTACCCAGTACTTC
-	TRBV5-1	14	TRBJ2-7	TRBD2	CASSETSAQYEQYF	TGCGCCAGCAGCGAGACTAGCGCTCAATACGAGCAGTACTTC
-	TRBV29-1	13	TRBJ1-2	-	CSVALGGDYGYTF	TGCAGCGTCGCTCTAGGGGGAGACTATGGCTACACCTTC
-	TRBV5-6	17	TRBJ2-7	-	CASSFRWGTTKSYEQYF	TGTGCCAGCAGCTTTAGGTGGGGGACAACCAAGTCCTACGAGCAGTACTTC
-	TRBV4-2	14	TRBJ1-2	TRBD1	CASSRTGGNFGYTF	TGTGCCAGCAGTCGGACAGGGGGCAACTTTGGCTACACCTTC
-	TRBV30	11	TRBJ2-3	-	CAGQQADTQYF	TGTGCCGGGCAGCAGGCAGATACGCAGTATTTT
few	TRBV6-6	15	TRBJ2-1	TRBD2	CASSSGTSGFNEQFF	TGTGCCAGCAGCTCCGGGACTAGCGGGTTCAATGAGCAGTTCTTC
-	TRBV18	16	TRBJ2-5	TRBD2	CASSPQTSGSWETQYF	TGTGCCAGCTCACCGCAGACTAGCGGGAGTTGGGAGACCCAGTACTTC
-	TRBV29-1	16	TRBJ2-1	TRBD2	CSVATSGRPVYNEQFF	TGCAGCGTGGCGACTAGCGGGAGGCCCGTCTACAATGAGCAGTTCTTC
few	TRBV4-3	15	TRBJ2-1	TRBD2	CASSQDGRASDEQFF	TGCGCCAGCAGCCAGGACGGGAGGGCCAGTGATGAGCAGTTCTTC
few	TRBV10-3	12	TRBJ2-1	-	CASATGLGEQFF	TGTGCCAGTGCCACAGGGCTTGGGGAGCAGTTCTTC
-	TRBV9	13	TRBJ2-7	-	CASSVGQTHEQYF	TGTGCCAGCAGCGTGGGCCAGACCCACGAGCAGTACTTC
-	TRBV28	14	TRBJ1-4	-	CASRGAATNEKLFF	TGTGCCAGCAGGGGGGCCGCAACTAATGAAAAACTGTTTTTT
once	TRBV28	12	TRBJ1-5	-	CASSLEHQPQHF	TGTGCCAGCAGTTTAGAGCATCAGCCCCAGCATTTT
-	TRBV6-6	15	TRBJ1-5	TRBD1	CASRRGQGAGQPQHF	TGTGCCAGCAGAAGGGGACAGGGGGCCGGTCAGCCCCAGCATTTT
-	TRBV18	16	TRBJ2-7	TRBD1	CASSPNPGQGSYEQYF	TGTGCCAGCTCACCCAACCCGGGACAGGGTTCCTACGAGCAGTACTTC
-	TRBV6-5	14	TRBJ2-7	-	CASSYSFNQGEQYF	TGTGCCAGCAGTTACTCGTTTAACCAGGGCGAGCAGTACTTC
few	TRBV28	15	TRBJ2-7	TRBD2	CASSLGLAGSYEQYF	TGTGCCAGCAGCCTCGGACTAGCGGGCTCCTACGAGCAGTACTTC
-	TRBV7-2	15	TRBJ2-7	TRBD1	CASSSIPGQGHEQYF	TGTGCCAGCAGCTCCATCCCGGGACAGGGGCACGAGCAGTACTTC
few	TRBV30	12	TRBJ1-3	-	CAWNRAGNTIYF	TGTGCCTGGAACAGGGCTGGAAACACCATATATTTT
-	TRBV9	23	TRBJ2-3	TRBD2	CASSVPATGTSGRGSNSTDTQYF	TGTGCCAGCAGCGTACCAGCGACCGGGACTAGCGGGAGGGGGAGTAATAGCACGGATACGCAGTATTTT
few	TRBV10-3	12	TRBJ2-7	TRBD2	CATGGEWYEQYF	TGTGCTACGGGGGGGGAGTGGTACGAGCAGTACTTC
-	TRBV29-1	15	TRBJ2-7	TRBD2	CSVAKGLASFYEQYF	TGCAGCGTTGCCAAGGGACTAGCGAGTTTTTACGAGCAGTACTTC
-	TRBV28	13	TRBJ1-5	-	CASSLQGYQPQHF	TGTGCCAGCAGTTTACAGGGGTATCAGCCCCAGCATTTT
-	TRBV5-6	16	TRBJ2-3	TRBD1	CASSLGGTEHTDTQYF	TGTGCCAGCAGCTTGGGGGGGACAGAACACACAGATACGCAGTATTTT
few	TRBV19	13	TRBJ2-7	-	CASKRDTGYEQYF	TGTGCCAGCAAACGGGACACCGGCTACGAGCAGTACTTC
-	TRBV6-1	14	TRBJ2-1	-	CASTTGSVYNEQFF	TGTGCCAGCACCACAGGGTCTGTATACAATGAGCAGTTCTTC
-	TRBV11-1	16	TRBJ2-2	TRBD2	CASSRLRAGVTGELFF	TGTGCCAGCAGCCGGCTTCGAGCGGGAGTGACCGGGGAGCTGTTTTTT
-	TRBV23-1	19	TRBJ2-6	-	CASSQGGIIPLSGANVLTF	TGCGCCAGCAGTCAAGGGGGGATAATTCCCTTATCTGGGGCCAACGTCCTGACTTTC
-	TRBV7-8	13	TRBJ2-1	-	CASSLYMGQGQFF	TGTGCCAGCAGCCTATACATGGGTCAGGGCCAGTTCTTC